This TCR beta chain came from a study of T-cell reconstitution after alpha-beta-depleted transplantation in children. The study, taken as a whole, reports: Newly generated T cells supplied most T-cell counts and diversity one year post-transplant. It was surviving recipient T cells and thymic progenitors that gave some patients high TCRbeta diversity at day 60.

This clonotype has only a few counts. The antigen is unknown. Unique molecular identifiers were incorporated when the TCRbeta library was constructed. TCRdb used MiXCR to reprocess the PCR reads, holding one entry per CDR3 protein. The sample contains about 640,000 distinct CDR3 sequences, 10% to 15% of which appear only once. The CDR3 spans 15 residues. Germline V lookup: CDR1 DFQATT, CDR2 SNEGSKA (reference sequence). The sample consisted of PBMCs, mostly from graft donor cells, taken 360 days after TCRalphabeta/CD19-depleted stem cell transplant. The receptor's source is a male patient aged 5 to 17 who had a stem cell transplant for acute myeloid leukemia, so the T cells may come from the graft donor. V and J are TRBV20-1 and TRBJ2-1, with 14 bases identical to TRBD2. The CDR3, as DNA: TGCAGCACCGGGACTAGCGGGAGACCATTCAATGAGCAGTTCTTC. The encoded protein is CSTGTSGRPFNEQFF.